Below, 10 T cell receptor beta chains from the same sample are listed, as sequenced in a study of vaccination effects on CD4 cells after COVID-19. Repertoires were generated with immunoSEQ multiplex PCR, while TCRdb's copy carries only in-frame clones and drops some. Among approximately 9,800 clones listed, about 75% were seen once. The culture ran for under eleven days, and then CD4+ T cells were isolated. Each participant was given two doses of one vaccine (BNT162b2 or mRNA-1273). No antigen has been assigned to these receptors. Sequenced material: CD4+ T cells from PBMCs cultured without peptide, taken after COVID-19 vaccination. Every receptor here comes from a human donor who received a COVID-19 vaccine.

The chain employs TRBV5-5 and TRBJ2-7, with 12 bases that match TRBD2. The CDR3 sequence is 16 residues long. The junction had 3 bases not matched to a gene; V was cut back by 0 bases and J by 2 bases. Germline CDR1 reads SGHKS; CDR2 reads YYEKEE (reference sequence). CDR3 amino acids: CASSLAPSGRAYEQYF. CDR3 nucleotide sequence: TGTGCCAGCAGCTTGGCTCCTAGCGGGAGGGCCTACGAGCAGTACTTC.

The chain carries TRBV7-9 and TRBJ1-4, with D possibly matching TRBD1 (5 bases). Germline lookup yields CDR1 SEHNR and CDR2 FQNEAQ (reference sequence). V was trimmed by 3 bases and J by 5 bases, leaving 10 bases between them. There are 14 residues in the CDR3. CDR3 protein: CASSFGGINEKLFF. The CDR3 nucleotides read TGTGCCAGCAGCTTCGGGGGGATCAATGAAAAACTGTTTTTT.

This sequence joins TRBV5-1 and TRBJ2-5; weak D call: TRBD2 (5 bases). The germline V and J ends were trimmed by 4 bases and 7 bases, with 8 bases remaining between them. Looked up from germline, CDR1 is SGHRS and CDR2 is YFSETQ. CDR3 size: 11 residues. The chain's CDR3 is CASSTRVTQYF. DNA for the CDR3: TGCGCCAGCAGCACGAGGGTGACCCAGTACTTC. Full variable domain (remainder filled in from reference TRBV5-1 and TRBJ2-5): KAGVTQTPRYLIKTRGQQVTLSCSPISGHRSVSWYQQTPGQGLQFLFEYFSETQRNKGNFPGRFSGRQFSNSRSEMNVSTLELGDSALYLCASSTRVTQYFGPGTRLLVL.

The chain recombines TRBV3-1 (or the pseudogene TRBV3-2) with TRBJ1-5; D possibly corresponds to TRBD1 (5 bases). V was trimmed by 3 bases and J by 7 bases, leaving 10 bases between them. CDR3 length equals 13 residues. Germline CDR1 and CDR2: LGHDT and YNNKEL (reference sequence). The chain's CDR3 is CASSQGPLQPQHF. As DNA, the CDR3 is TGTGCCAGCAGCCAGGGACCGCTGCAGCCCCAGCATTTT.

V usage is TRBV5-1 and J usage is TRBJ1-2, with 10 nucleotides matching TRBD1. With V trimmed by 4 bases and J by 5 bases, 5 bases remained unmatched. The germline gives CDR1 SGHRS, CDR2 YFSETQ. The CDR3 runs to 14 residues. CDR3 bases: TGCGCCAGCAGCCACGACAGGGGGCAATATGGCTACACCTTC. Amino acid sequence: CASSHDRGQYGYTF.

CDR3 coding DNA: TGTGCCATCACTGCGGGACAGGGAGGTACCTACGAGCAGTACTTC. This sequence encodes CAITAGQGGTYEQYF. The V gene is TRBV10-3, the J gene TRBJ2-7; 9 positions agree with TRBD1. V lost 7 bases and J lost 2; bases outside the gene matches: 9. In germline, CDR1 is ENHRY, CDR2 SYGVKD. The CDR3 is 15 residues long.

Points on this clone: The germline gene is not matched at one end of the junction; a read error may be the cause. The chain employs TRBV10-3 and TRBJ2-7; D ambiguous. The CDR3 covers 10 residues. Per germline, CDR1 ENHRY and CDR2 SYGVKD. The CDR3 loop reads CAITMILPSF. DNA for the CDR3: TGTGCCATCACCATGATTCTCCCATCCTTC.

The rearrangement uses TRBV4-2 and TRBJ1-5; no firm D call. This CDR3 has 15 residues. Trimming removed 0 bases from V and 9 bases from J, with 15 bases in between. From germline, CDR1 is LGHNA and CDR2 YNFKEQ. CDR3 sequence: CASSQEARERGPQHF. The CDR3 region has the DNA TGTGCCAGCAGCCAAGAGGCCCGGGAACGTGGGCCCCAGCATTTT.

The chain is built from TRBV6-5 and TRBJ2-1, with 9 bases matching TRBD2. V was pared by 5 bases and J by 3 bases, with 5 bases of the junction left unmatched. Germline V lookup: CDR1 MNHEY, CDR2 SVGAGI. CDR3 length equals 15 residues. The CDR3 sequence is CASSQSSGDYNEQFF. Written as DNA, the CDR3 is TGTGCCAGCAGTCAGTCTAGCGGGGACTACAATGAGCAGTTCTTC.

The rearrangement uses TRBV5-1 and TRBJ1-1; tentative D call: TRBD1 (6 bases). CDR1 is SGHRS and CDR2 is YFSETQ in the germline V gene. This CDR3 region has 16 residues. Trimming took 1 base from V and 5 from J, leaving 18 bases between them. CDR3 sequence (DNA): TGCGCCAGCAGCTTGCGTGTGGGGGGCGTGGGAACTGAAGCTTTCTTT. Translating gives CASSLRVGGVGTEAFF.